The TCR beta chain described here comes from a study of blood T cell repertoires in COVID-19. The protocol was immunoSEQ multiplex PCR, while the TCRdb copy is restricted to in-frame clones and leaves out a portion. The top ten clones hold around 7.5% of a sample with some 120,000 clones, 82% of them seen once. CDR3 length: 13 residues. CDR1 SGHNT and CDR2 YYREEE come from the germline V gene (reference sequence). The ends lost 3 bases at V and 8 bases at J; junction bases unmatched: 3. The chain combines TRBV5-4 with TRBJ1-4; TRBD1 matches 8 bases. The clonotype was recovered from a man in his 70s with active or convalescent COVID-19. The sequenced material came from peripheral blood. The chain's CDR3 is CASSSQGAEKLFF. CDR3 bases: TGTGCCAGCAGCTCGCAGGGGGCGGAAAAACTGTTTTTT.